Included here is one T cell receptor (beta chain) sequence, with context. Study processing details: Reference gene primer amplification gave nucleated cell count estimates. Some clones are missing from TCRdb's copy, which holds only in-frame ones; the method was immunoSEQ multiplex PCR. The DNA was the basis for D and trimming; V, J and clone size are from that table. The sample yields 350,000 to 400,000 clones, just over 90% seen once. Adults between roughly 18 and 89 years of age took part from under 30 US areas. This sample is part of a study of blood T cell repertoires in COVID-19. In the study overall: Specimens from acute and convalescent COVID-19 originated in the United States, Italy and Spain. From T cells, B-cell-depleted T cells, or PBMCs came the material, which was cDNA or gDNA.

Trimming cost V 8 bases and J 9 bases, with 19 bases left between them. The germline CDR1 and CDR2 sequences are MGHDK and SYGVNS. The CDR3 extends over 13 amino acids. Sequenced sample: PBMCs or T cells enriched from blood (not recorded which). The chain recombines TRBV25-1 with TRBJ2-5; D may be TRBD1 (6 bases). This clonotype was sampled from a woman aged 40 to 49 who had been exposed to COVID-19. CDR3 protein: CASSDGTNRAQYF. In nucleotides, the CDR3 is TGTGCCAGCTCCGACGGCACAAACAGGGCCCAGTACTTC.